This T cell receptor (beta chain) was obtained from a study of blood T cell repertoires in COVID-19 (dated by TCRdb to the early 2020s). About the investigation overall: Samples covering the acute and convalescent phases of COVID-19 were provided by collaborators in the United States, Italy and Spain. The repertoires were made available in a free public database intended to serve as a resource for research on the immune response to SARS-CoV-2. Where HLA class I and class II types were available, the types were taken from metadata supplied by the sample provider, not from assay-based typing. The dataset comprised deeply sampled blood TCRbeta repertoires from subjects exposed to, actively infected with, or recovered from COVID-19. The prospective study material was composed of cDNA or gDNA derived from T cells, B-cell-depleted T cells, or PBMCs. Samples were obtained from the ongoing ImmuneRACE study (first 160 participants) and from about 1,300 subjects provided by 6 global collaborators. Sample metadata almost always included a de-identified subject ID, COVID-19 status, age in years and sex.

General study outcomes and caveats: Clinical and demographic metadata were provided uncurated, with the amount varying by source and participant.

The immunoSEQ Assay, a bias-controlled multiplex PCR, was used to amplify TCRbeta CDR3 regions from genomic DNA. Under the source paper's analysis protocol: Within the assay, amplification of reference gene primers was used to estimate how many nucleated cells each sample contained. Sequence reads were collapsed and filtered to measure the absolute abundance of every unique TCRbeta CDR3 rearrangement. For each sample, productive Simpson clonality was calculated by taking the square root of Simpson's diversity index across productive rearrangements. TCRdb retrieved this table from immuneACCESS and kept in-frame rearrangements only. Not all clones are present; in checked studies, unresolved V genes account for under half, and no reason is known for the remainder. From that table come the V and J calls and clone size; the DNA was used to work out D and trimming. The sample yields some 320,000 clones; about 87% were counted once. About 5.2% of the sample rests with the top ten.

This clone came up a few times. Its antigen is unknown. Base quality data are lacking; no much larger clone is found one base away. The cysteine opens and the phenylalanine closes a CDR3 of 16 amino acids. Only the CDR3 part of the read is kept: 48 bases, read in frame from the first base. Sequences MRHNA (CDR1) and SNTAGT (CDR2) are obtained from the germline V gene. Between the V and J ends, shortened by 5 bases and 2 bases respectively, the junction contains 19 bases. Participants in the prospective study were enrolled through a virtual design, were aged roughly 18 to 90 years, and lived in 24 United States geographic areas. Cohort assignment in the prospective study relied on participant-reported clinical history from a screening survey and a study questionnaire. Recovered participants in ImmuneRACE Cohort 3 were defined by two consecutive negative NP/OP PCR tests, clearance by a healthcare professional, or resolution of symptoms. Each participant in the prospective study had whole blood, serum and a nasopharyngeal or oropharyngeal swab collected by mobile phlebotomists. Additional blood draws and questionnaires over a roughly two-month period could optionally be provided by prospective study participants. Before DNA extraction, blood samples from the prospective study were shipped at room temperature or frozen.

This TCR came from a woman in her thirties who had recovered from COVID-19. The chain is assembled from TRBV6-4 and TRBJ2-7; TRBD1 could be the D gene, as 6 bases match. Source material: PBMCs or T cells enriched from blood (not recorded which). For the CDR3, the sequence is CASSPVVGGQAYEQYF. The DNA sequence follows: TGTGCCAGCAGTCCCGTGGTAGGGGGTCAAGCCTACGAGCAGTACTTC.